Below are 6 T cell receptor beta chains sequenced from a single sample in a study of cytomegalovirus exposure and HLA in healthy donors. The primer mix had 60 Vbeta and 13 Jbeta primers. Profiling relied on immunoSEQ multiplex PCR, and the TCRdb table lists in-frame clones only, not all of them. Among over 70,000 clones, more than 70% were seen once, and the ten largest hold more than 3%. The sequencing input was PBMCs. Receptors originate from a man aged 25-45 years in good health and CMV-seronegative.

As DNA, the CDR3 is TGTGCCTGGAGTCTAAGTAATGAGCAGTTCTTC. Protein product: CAWSLSNEQFF. This sequence joins TRBV30 and TRBJ2-1; D is unresolved. V was clipped by 2 bases and J by 7 bases, with 6 bases between them. The CDR3 has 11 residues. Germline assignment: CDR1 GTSNPN and CDR2 SVGIG (reference sequence).

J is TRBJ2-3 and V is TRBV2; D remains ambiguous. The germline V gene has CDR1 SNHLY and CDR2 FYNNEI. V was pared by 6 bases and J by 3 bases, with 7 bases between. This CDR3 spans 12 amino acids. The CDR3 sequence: CASSPRTDTQYF. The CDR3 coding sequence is TGTGCCAGCAGCCCTAGGACAGATACGCAGTATTTT.

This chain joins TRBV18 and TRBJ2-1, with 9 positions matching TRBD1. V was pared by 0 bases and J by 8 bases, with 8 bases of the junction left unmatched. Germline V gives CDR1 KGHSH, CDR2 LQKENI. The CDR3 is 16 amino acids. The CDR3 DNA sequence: TGTGCCAGCTCACCACCGCGAGGACAGGGGAACGATGAGCAGTTCTTC. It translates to CASSPPRGQGNDEQFF.

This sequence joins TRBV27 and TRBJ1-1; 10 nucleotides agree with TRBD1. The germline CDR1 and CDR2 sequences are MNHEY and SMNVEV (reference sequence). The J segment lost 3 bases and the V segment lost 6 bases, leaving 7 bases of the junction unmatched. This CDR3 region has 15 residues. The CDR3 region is CASRGQGLLYTEAFF. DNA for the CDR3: TGTGCCAGCAGGGGACAGGGGCTTTTGTACACTGAAGCTTTCTTT.

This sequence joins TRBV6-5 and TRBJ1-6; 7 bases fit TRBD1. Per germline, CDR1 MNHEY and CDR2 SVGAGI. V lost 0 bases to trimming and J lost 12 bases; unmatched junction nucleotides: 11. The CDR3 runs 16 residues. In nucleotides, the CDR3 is TGTGCCAGCAGTTACTCGGGGACAGTAAGCAGTGTACCCCTCCACTTT. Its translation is CASSYSGTVSSVPLHF.

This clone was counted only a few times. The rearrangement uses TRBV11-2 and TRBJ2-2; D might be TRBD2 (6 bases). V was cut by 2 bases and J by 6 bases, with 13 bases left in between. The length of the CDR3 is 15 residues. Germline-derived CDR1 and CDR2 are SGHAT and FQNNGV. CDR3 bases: TGTGCCAGCAGCTTACAGGGAGGTGATTCCGGGGAGCTGTTTTTT. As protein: CASSLQGGDSGELFF. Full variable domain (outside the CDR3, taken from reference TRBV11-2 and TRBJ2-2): EAGVAQSPRYKIIEKRQSVAFWCNPISGHATLYWYQQILGQGPKLLIQFQNNGVVDDSQLPKDRFSAERLKGVDSTLKIQPAKLEDSAVYLCASSLQGGDSGELFFGEGSRLTVL.